This T cell receptor (beta chain) was identified in a study of vaccination effects on CD4 cells after COVID-19. General study findings and limits: Substantial clonal contraction characterized both infection- and vaccine-induced clones late after vaccination.

Turning to this clone: Its antigen remains unknown.

Assay: immunoSEQ multiplex PCR; the TCRdb copy retains only in-frame clones and omits some. The sample includes over 55,000 clones, 81% of them seen just once. The ViraFEST assay expanded antigen-specific CD4+ T cells with viral peptide pools before sequencing. Having been cultured for less than 13 days, the cells underwent CD4+ T cell isolation. No vaccinee had earlier SARS-CoV-2 infection, and nucleocapsid antibodies were negative. CDR3 size: 14 residues. The V gene lost 4 bases and the J gene lost 6 bases, with 16 bases spanning the gap. CDR1 is LGHDT and CDR2 is YNNKEL in the germline V gene (reference sequence).

The sequence derives from a human donor who received a COVID-19 vaccine. The specimen was CD4+ T cells from PBMCs cultured with HCoV-229E spike peptides, collected before COVID-19 vaccination. This chain joins TRBV3-1 (or the pseudogene TRBV3-2) and TRBJ2-7; tentatively, D is TRBD2 (7 bases). CDR3 DNA: TGTGCCAGCAGCCGGGGTTCGGGGGGCCGCGAGCAGTACGTC. The encoded protein is CASSRGSGGREQYV.